Below, 10 T cell receptor beta chains from the same sample are listed, as sequenced in a study of T cell responses to AZD1222 COVID-19 vaccine. TCRdb's copy holds only in-frame clones and misses some; the assay was immunoSEQ multiplex PCR. Seen here are roughly 110,000 clones, around 92% observed once, and the top ten hold under 10%. The sequenced sample was peripheral blood, obtained 28 days after the second AZD1222 dose. These receptors all come from an adult who received the AZD1222 COVID-19 vaccine.

This rearrangement joins TRBV28 to TRBJ2-7; D is uncertain. The CDR3 is 13 amino acids. Trimming shortened V by 4 bases and J by 2 bases, and 9 bases separated the two germline ends. Germline V CDR1 and CDR2: MDHEN, SYDVKM. The CDR3 DNA is TGTGCCAGCAGTTCCCCGGTCCCCTACGAGCAGTACTTC. It translates to CASSSPVPYEQYF.

V is TRBV3-1 (or the pseudogene TRBV3-2) and J is TRBJ1-2, with D perhaps TRBD1 (5 bases). Trimming took 3 bases from V and 5 from J, leaving 16 bases between them. The CDR3 has 15 residues. Germline CDR1 LGHDT, CDR2 YNNKEL (reference sequence). In DNA, the CDR3 is TGTGCCAGCAGCCAGATTCAGGGCTCGCCTTATGGCTACACCTTC. It codes for CASSQIQGSPYGYTF.

A word on this clone: Additional DNA sequences in this sample encode the identical CDR3. The rearrangement uses TRBV7-9 and TRBJ1-1, with D possibly matching TRBD1 (5 bases). Trimming left V 4 bases short and J 0 bases short, with 6 bases between. The CDR3 has 13 amino acids. Germline CDR1 is SEHNR and CDR2 is FQNEAQ (reference sequence). The CDR3 reads CASSSTVNTEAFF. For the CDR3, the DNA is TGTGCCAGCAGCTCGACAGTGAACACTGAAGCTTTCTTT.

The rearrangement joins TRBV6-5 to TRBJ1-2; 7 bases align to TRBD1. V was pared by 6 bases and J by 4 bases, with 5 bases of the junction left unmatched. The CDR3 consists of 13 residues. CDR1 and CDR2 (germline): MNHEY, SVGAGI. The CDR3 protein is CASRARDSYGYTF. The DNA of the CDR3 is TGTGCCAGCAGAGCACGGGACAGCTATGGCTACACCTTC.

The genes are TRBV29-1 and TRBJ2-7; D unresolved. CDR3 size: 11 residues. CDR1 is SQVTM, CDR2 ANQGSEA, per germline. Trimming stripped 3 bases from V and 4 bases from J, with 7 bases between. CDR3 sequence (DNA): TGCAGCGTTGAGGCCACGTACGAGCAGTACTTC. Translation gives CSVEATYEQYF.

The J gene is TRBJ2-3, the V gene TRBV18, with a possible D match to TRBD1 (6 bases). Germline V gene data show CDR1 as KGHSH and CDR2 as LQKENI. The CDR3 has 14 residues. The V end was cut by 2 bases, the J end by 4 bases, with 10 bases between. The CDR3 nucleotides are TGTGCCAGCTCACCAGGGGGCGGCGCAGATACGCAGTATTTT. Residues: CASSPGGGADTQYF.

The chain joins TRBV10-3 to TRBJ1-5, with D perhaps TRBD1 (6 bases). Germline values: CDR1 ENHRY, CDR2 SYGVKD. The CDR3 consists of 15 residues. V was pared by 0 bases and J by 7 bases, with 13 bases between. The CDR3 DNA sequence: TGTGCCATCAGTGAGTCGAGACAGGTCGGGCAGCCCCAGCATTTT. Translated, it gives CAISESRQVGQPQHF.

The gene calls are TRBV7-3 and TRBJ1-1; D might be TRBD1 (5 bases). The V end was cut by 0 bases, the J end by 4 bases, with 6 bases between. This CDR3 spans 13 amino acids. Germline assignment: CDR1 SGHTA and CDR2 FQGTGA. The chain's CDR3 is CASSLTRGTEAFF. The CDR3 region has the DNA TGTGCCAGCAGCTTAACTAGGGGCACTGAAGCTTTCTTT.

The V and J genes are TRBV27 and TRBJ1-1; TRBD1 matches 10 bases. Germline-derived CDR1 and CDR2 are MNHEY and SMNVEV (reference sequence). J gave up 7 bases and V 3 bases, and 5 bases lay outside the gene matches. The CDR3 is 14 amino acids. CDR3: CASSLDRGRSEAFF. Here the CDR3 DNA reads TGTGCCAGCAGTTTGGACAGGGGGAGGAGTGAAGCTTTCTTT.

The chain recombines TRBV5-1 with TRBJ1-1; D is unclear. The V end was cut by 6 bases, the J end by 1 base, with 10 bases between. The CDR3 is 13 residues long. The germline V gene encodes CDR1 SGHRS and CDR2 YFSETQ. This CDR3 is CASKDGSNTEAFF. CDR3 nucleotide sequence: TGCGCCAGCAAGGACGGATCGAACACTGAAGCTTTCTTT.